What follows are 27 T cell receptor beta chains derived from one specimen sequenced in a study of spatial heterogeneity in lung cancer. The time point denotes: sample taken at primary tumor resection. TCRdb analysed the 5' RACE reads with MiXCR anew, one entry per CDR3 protein. The sample has approximately 92,000 distinct CDR3 sequences, 12% seen once. The sample in question was PBMCs, obtained at surgery. These receptors came from a male donor with early-stage non-small cell lung cancer.

DNA of the CDR3: TGTGCCAGCAGCAAGGGGACTAGTGAGAGTGAGCAGTTCTTC. Protein product: CASSKGTSESEQFF. The rearrangement uses TRBV7-3 and TRBJ2-1; 8 nucleotides align to TRBD2. Per the germline V gene, CDR1 is SGHTA and CDR2 is FQGTGA. V gave up 5 bases and J gave up 9 bases; unmatched junction bases: 9. The CDR3 sequence is 14 residues long. The full variable domain, in which reference TRBV7-3 and TRBJ2-1 provide the parts outside the CDR3, is GAGVSQTPSNKVTEKGKYVELRCDPISGHTALYWYRQSLGQGPEFLIYFQGTGAADDSGLPNDRFFAVRPEGSVSTLKIQRTERGDSAVYLCASSKGTSESEQFFGPGTRLTVL.

This chain uses TRBV5-6 with TRBJ1-2; TRBD1 matches 7 bases. The germline CDR1 and CDR2 sequences are SGHDT and YYEEEE. Unmatched junction bases numbered 9, after V lost 4 bases and J lost 6 bases. The CDR3 has 14 amino acids. The DNA for the CDR3 is TGTGCCAGCAGCATTCGGGACAGTAAAAATGGCTACACCTTC. Translation gives CASSIRDSKNGYTF. Together with reference TRBV5-6 and TRBJ1-2, the CDR3 gives the full variable domain: DAGVTQSPTHLIKTRGQQVTLRCSPKSGHDTVSWYQQALGQGPQFIFQYYEEEERQRGNFPDRFSGHQFPNYSSELNVNALLLGDSALYLCASSIRDSKNGYTFGSGTRLTVV.

This chain joins TRBV6-6 and TRBJ2-7, with 7 bases lining up with TRBD2. J gave up 2 bases and V 2 bases, and 3 bases lay outside the gene matches. The CDR3 consists of 14 residues. Per germline, CDR1 MNHNY and CDR2 SVGAGI (reference sequence). CDR3 amino acids: CASSYGEGPYEQYF. Written as DNA, the CDR3 is TGTGCCAGCAGTTACGGGGAGGGCCCCTACGAGCAGTACTTC.

This clonotype was counted between two and nine times. V gene TRBV7-2 combines with J gene TRBJ2-4, with TRBD2 matching over 7 bases. CDR3 length: 16 residues. The germline CDR1 and CDR2 sequences are SGHTA and FQGNSA. Trimming cost V 5 bases and J 0 bases; bases outside gene matches: 7. The CDR3 DNA is TGTGCCAGCAGCCCAGATCTAGCGGTAGCCAAAAACATTCAGTACTTC. Its protein is CASSPDLAVAKNIQYF.

The V and J genes are TRBV5-4 and TRBJ1-2; 9 positions agree with TRBD1. Germline CDR1 reads SGHNT; CDR2 reads YYREEE (reference sequence). V shed 4 bases, J shed 4 bases, and the junction held 8 bases outside the gene matches. The CDR3 totals 15 residues. The CDR3 loop is CASSHTRGQGYGYTF. As DNA, the CDR3 is TGTGCCAGCAGCCATACCCGGGGACAGGGCTATGGCTACACCTTC.

This clonotype appeared a few times. The V and J genes are TRBV4-3 and TRBJ2-3, with 10 bases aligning to TRBD2. Per the germline V gene, CDR1 is LGHNA and CDR2 is YSLEER. Trimming cost V 0 bases and J 3 bases; bases outside gene matches: 6. This CDR3 is 17 amino acids long. The CDR3 DNA sequence: TGCGCCAGCAGCCAAGATTTCGAACTAGCGGGGACAGATACGCAGTATTTT. Translating it yields CASSQDFELAGTDTQYF.

This clonotype was seen a handful of times. This chain uses TRBV5-6 with TRBJ2-7; possible D gene TRBD1, 6 bases. There are 15 residues in the CDR3. CDR1 and CDR2 from the germline V gene are SGHDT and YYEEEE. Between the trimmed V and J ends, which lost 1 base and 0 bases, there was a span of 11 bases. The chain's CDR3 is CASSLRTVYSYEQYF. The CDR3 coding sequence is TGTGCCAGCAGCTTGCGGACAGTATACTCCTACGAGCAGTACTTC.

This clonotype has more than one count but fewer than ten. This chain uses TRBV20-1 with TRBJ1-3; no definite D call. Trimming left V 1 base short and J 0 bases short, with 1 base between. The CDR3 totals 12 residues. Germline V gives CDR1 DFQATT, CDR2 SNEGSKA (reference sequence). In DNA form, the CDR3 reads TGCAGTGCTAGAGCCTCTGGAAACACCATATATTTT. Encoded protein: CSARASGNTIYF.

The chain is built from TRBV28 and TRBJ1-3; no firm D call. V was cut by 1 base and J by 0 bases, with 4 bases left in between. The CDR3 is 14 amino acids. Per the germline V gene, CDR1 is MDHEN and CDR2 is SYDVKM. CDR3 protein: CASSLSSSGNTIYF. The DNA of the CDR3 is TGTGCCAGCAGTTTATCCAGCTCTGGAAACACCATATATTTT.

The rearrangement links TRBV5-1 to TRBJ2-7; D is undetermined. The CDR3 has 13 residues. V was trimmed by 1 base and J by 3 bases, leaving 8 bases between them. The germline CDR1 and CDR2 sequences are SGHRS and YFSETQ. DNA of the CDR3: TGCGCCAGCAGCTTGTTCTCCGGCTACGAGCAGTACTTC. The encoded protein is CASSLFSGYEQYF.

This clonotype occurred many times. V gene TRBV6-5 combines with J gene TRBJ2-6, with TRBD1 matching 8 bases. Trimming at V came to 6 bases and at J to 0 bases, leaving 4 bases not matched to a gene. The length of the CDR3 is 16 residues. Germline V gene sequence: CDR1 MNHEY, CDR2 SVGAGI. This CDR3 is CASRIGTGSGANVLTF. In DNA, the CDR3 is TGTGCCAGCAGGATAGGGACAGGCTCTGGGGCCAACGTCCTGACTTTC.

J is TRBJ2-7 and V is TRBV7-2; 9 bases align to TRBD2. Looked up from germline, CDR1 is SGHTA and CDR2 is FQGNSA. CDR3 size: 15 residues. V gave up 3 bases and J gave up 3 bases; unmatched junction bases: 6. The CDR3 sequence is CASSFGAGGYYEQYF. The CDR3 DNA is TGTGCCAGCAGCTTTGGAGCGGGGGGTTACTACGAGCAGTACTTC.

This clonotype has only a few counts. The chain is built from TRBV7-3 and TRBJ1-6, with D unclear. Trimming pared 4 bases from V and 7 bases from J, leaving 8 bases between. Per germline, CDR1 SGHTA and CDR2 FQGTGA. The CDR3 consists of 13 residues. The CDR3 DNA sequence: TGTGCCAGCAGCTCGACTACCAATTCACCCCTCCACTTT. Its translation is CASSSTTNSPLHF.

The chain employs TRBV7-9 and TRBJ2-5; D gene ambiguous. The V gene lost 1 base and the J gene lost 1 base, with 10 bases spanning the gap. Germline V gene data show CDR1 as SEHNR and CDR2 as FQNEAQ (reference sequence). This CDR3 spans 15 amino acids. DNA for the CDR3: TGTGCCAGCAGCTTAGGTCGGTGGTCCCAAGAGACCCAGTACTTC. Its protein is CASSLGRWSQETQYF. The whole variable domain, filled in from reference TRBV7-9 and TRBJ2-5, reads DTGVSQNPRHKITKRGQNVTFRCDPISEHNRLYWYRQTLGQGPEFLTYFQNEAQLEKSRLLSDRFSAERPKGSFSTLEIQRTEQGDSAMYLCASSLGRWSQETQYFGPGTRLLVL.

The V call is TRBV5-1, the J call TRBJ2-1, with D perhaps matching TRBD2 (6 bases). V was shortened by 5 bases and J by 6 bases, with 18 bases between the two germline ends. This CDR3 is built from 15 residues. Germline V gene lookup returns CDR1 SGHRS and CDR2 YFSETQ. Here the CDR3 reads CASRSASAVRNEQFF. In DNA form, the CDR3 reads TGCGCCAGCAGGTCGGCTAGCGCCGTCCGCAATGAGCAGTTCTTC.

In its sample, this clonotype was seen a few times. The V and J genes are TRBV11-2 and TRBJ2-2, with no clear D. Per the germline V gene, CDR1 is SGHAT and CDR2 is FQNNGV. The CDR3 is 13 residues long. V shed 5 bases and J shed 6 bases, with 10 bases lying between them. As DNA, the CDR3 is TGTGCCAGCAGCCCAACAAATCCCGGGGAGCTGTTTTTT. The encoded protein is CASSPTNPGELFF. Using reference TRBV11-2 and TRBJ2-2 for the parts outside the CDR3, the full variable domain is EAGVAQSPRYKIIEKRQSVAFWCNPISGHATLYWYQQILGQGPKLLIQFQNNGVVDDSQLPKDRFSAERLKGVDSTLKIQPAKLEDSAVYLCASSPTNPGELFFGEGSRLTVL.

V and J are TRBV10-2 and TRBJ2-3; 9 bases map to TRBD2. CDR3 length equals 14 residues. CDR1 is WSHSY, CDR2 SAAADI, per germline. With 8 bases clipped from V and 1 base from J, the junction kept 4 bases outside the gene matches. The chain's CDR3 is CASASGGRTDTQYF. CDR3 nucleotide sequence: TGCGCCAGCGCAAGCGGGGGGCGCACAGATACGCAGTATTTT.

The chain combines TRBV6-1 with TRBJ2-3, with TRBD2 as a possible D gene (5 bases). V dropped 0 bases and J dropped 1 base, with 11 bases sitting between them. The CDR3 contains 16 residues. In germline, CDR1 is MNHNS, CDR2 SASEGT. The CDR3 DNA reads as TGTGCCAGCAGTGAAGCGTGGGGTAGCGGCACAGATACGCAGTATTTT. Protein: CASSEAWGSGTDTQYF.

The V gene is TRBV7-8, the J gene TRBJ2-6; the D is unclear. CDR3 length equals 16 residues. The V end lost 1 base, the J end lost 2 bases, and 9 bases lay between the germline ends. Germline CDR1 and CDR2: SGHVS and FQNEAQ. CDR3 residues: CASSLGAAPGANVLTF. CDR3 nucleotides: TGTGCCAGCAGCTTAGGGGCAGCCCCTGGGGCCAACGTCCTGACTTTC.

This clonotype was observed a few times. The chain links TRBV20-1 to TRBJ2-7, with TRBD1 matching 9 bases. Per germline, CDR1 DFQATT and CDR2 SNEGSKA (reference sequence). V gave up 4 bases and J gave up 4 bases; unmatched junction bases: 8. The CDR3 has 14 amino acids. The CDR3 loop is CSAKTPGQGYEQYF. CDR3 DNA: TGCAGTGCTAAGACCCCGGGACAGGGTTACGAGCAGTACTTC.

This clonotype was seen a few times. This chain links TRBV19 with TRBJ1-1; no reliable D call. Trimming pared 6 bases from V and 10 bases from J, leaving 12 bases between. Per the germline V gene, CDR1 is LNHDA and CDR2 is SQIVND (reference sequence). The CDR3 length is 11 residues. The chain's CDR3 is CASSYGEGAFF. The CDR3 bases are TGTGCCAGTAGCTATGGCGAGGGAGCTTTCTTT.

This clonotype was seen only a few times. The gene calls are TRBV20-1 and TRBJ2-2; D is perhaps TRBD1 (5 bases). This CDR3 is built from 14 residues. Germline V gene sequence: CDR1 DFQATT, CDR2 SNEGSKA (reference sequence). V was shortened by 3 bases and J by 0 bases, with 8 bases between the two germline ends. This CDR3 reads CSASRVTNTGELFF. Here the CDR3 DNA reads TGCAGTGCTAGCAGGGTGACGAACACCGGGGAGCTGTTTTTT.

This clonotype was seen more than once but under ten times. V is TRBV5-8 and J is TRBJ2-5; 9 nucleotides align to TRBD2. CDR3 length: 15 residues. Germline V CDR1 and CDR2: SGHTS, YDEGEE. V was pared by 3 bases and J by 10 bases, with 13 bases of the junction left unmatched. CDR3 region: CASSSPVGREGHQYF. The CDR3 DNA is TGTGCCAGCAGCTCACCAGTGGGGCGGGAGGGCCACCAGTACTTC.

Only a few counts were recorded for this clonotype. The rearrangement uses TRBV7-2 and TRBJ1-5, with TRBD1 matching 7 bases. V gave up 0 bases and J gave up 5 bases; unmatched junction bases: 10. The CDR3 contains 17 residues. Looked up from germline, CDR1 is SGHTA and CDR2 is FQGNSA. The CDR3, as DNA: TGTGCCAGCAGCTTAGCGTCGGGAACAGGGGTCCATCAGCCCCAGCATTTT. This gives the protein CASSLASGTGVHQPQHF. The full variable domain, rest sourced from reference TRBV7-2 and TRBJ1-5, is GAGVSQSPSNKVTEKGKDVELRCDPISGHTALYWYRQSLGQGLEFLIYFQGNSAPDKSGLPSDRFSAERTGGSVSTLTIQRTQQEDSAVYLCASSLASGTGVHQPQHFGDGTRLSIL.

This sequence joins TRBV5-6 and TRBJ2-1; 9 nucleotides agree with TRBD2. This CDR3 region has 17 residues. Germline V lookup: CDR1 SGHDT, CDR2 YYEEEE. Losses at the gene ends were 2 bases for V and 0 bases for J; bases not matched to a gene: 6. The CDR3 reads CASSLLAGASSYNEQFF. Written as DNA, the CDR3 is TGTGCCAGCAGCTTATTAGCGGGAGCTAGCTCCTACAATGAGCAGTTCTTC.

This clonotype has more than one count but fewer than ten. The V and J genes are TRBV3-1 and TRBJ2-5, with D possibly being TRBD1 or TRBD2 (5 bases each). From germline, CDR1 is LGHDT and CDR2 YNNKEL (reference sequence). The CDR3 runs 15 residues. The germline V and J ends were trimmed by 1 base and 5 bases, with 14 bases remaining between them. The CDR3 DNA is TGTGCCAGCAGCCAAGGTCTCACGTGGGGGGAGACCCAGTACTTC. Translating gives CASSQGLTWGETQYF.

This clonotype has more than one count but fewer than ten. The J gene is TRBJ1-2, the V gene TRBV6-4; no definite D call. This CDR3 comprises 17 residues. Trimming took off 2 bases at V and 4 bases at J, with 20 bases between the two ends. CDR1 and CDR2 (germline): MRHNA, SNTAGT. The CDR3: CASSDLPGRPRFYGYTF. The CDR3 coding sequence is TGTGCCAGCAGTGACCTACCCGGACGGCCAAGGTTCTATGGCTACACCTTC.